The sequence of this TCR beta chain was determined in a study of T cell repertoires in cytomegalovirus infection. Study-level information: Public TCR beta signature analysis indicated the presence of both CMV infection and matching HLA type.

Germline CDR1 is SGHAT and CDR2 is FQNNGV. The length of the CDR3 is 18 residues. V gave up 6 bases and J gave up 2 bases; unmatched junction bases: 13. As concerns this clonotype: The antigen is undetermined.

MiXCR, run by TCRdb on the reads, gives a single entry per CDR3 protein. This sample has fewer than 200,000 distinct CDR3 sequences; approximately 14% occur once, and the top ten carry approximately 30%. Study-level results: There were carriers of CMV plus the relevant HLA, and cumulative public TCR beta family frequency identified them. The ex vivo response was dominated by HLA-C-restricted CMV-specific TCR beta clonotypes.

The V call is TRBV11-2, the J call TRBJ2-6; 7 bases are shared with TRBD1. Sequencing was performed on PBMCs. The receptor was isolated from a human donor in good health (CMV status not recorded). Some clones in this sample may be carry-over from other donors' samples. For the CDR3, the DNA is TGTGCCAGCAGTAATCGCCGCCAGGGGGAAACTGGGGCCAACGTCCTGACTTTC. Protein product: CASSNRRQGETGANVLTF.